This T cell receptor beta chain comes out of a study of response to subunit inactivated influenza vaccine (dated by TCRdb to about 2018). Describing the broader study: The study used deep quantitative T cell receptor repertoire profiling to track responses to a trivalent subunit inactivated influenza vaccine. What the work shows at the level of the full study, not this receptor alone: The authors proposed that each seasonal influenza vaccination may bring in only a limited number of new T cells.

Library creation used RT-PCR. These reads were obtained on an Illumina HiSeq 2500. TCRdb trimmed the raw reads at Q25, called clones with MiXCR and kept productive beta chains. Rows are combined by CDR3 protein, so each entry shows the most common genes and DNA. Counted in this sample were over 450,000 distinct CDR3 sequences; about an eighth of them appeared once. The top ten clones comprise approximately 14% of the sample. The time point label, as the study defines it: approximately 47 days after influenza vaccine administration. A word on this clonotype: It has no known antigen specificity. Base qualities were left out, and no much larger clone turns up one base away.

The CDR3 spans 14 residues, from the cysteine through the phenylalanine. The retained sequence is limited to the CDR3, 42 bases, with the frame set at the first base. Germline trimming: 0 bases from V, 6 bases from J; junction bases outside gene matches: 4. In the germline V gene (reference sequence), CDR1 corresponds to DFQATT and CDR2 to SNEGSKA. Here the sequenced sample was PBMCs from blood, taken more than 35 days after vaccination. This clonotype originated in a man aged 50 to 60 who received an inactivated influenza vaccine. Donor details come from another sample of the same person, matched by shared clones. In this chain, TRBV20-1 is recombined with TRBJ1-5; 8 central bases correspond to TRBD1. The CDR3 region reads CSARDLDRGQPQHF. The nucleotide sequence reads TGCAGTGCTAGAGACCTCGACAGGGGTCAGCCCCAGCATTTT.